This T cell receptor beta chain came from a study of blood T cell repertoires in COVID-19. About the research overall: Material from acute and convalescent COVID-19 was sourced from the United States, Italy and Spain.

Sequencing was performed with immunoSEQ multiplex PCR; in TCRdb, only in-frame clones are kept and a portion is missing. This table holds 150,000 to 200,000 clones, approximately 80% found once. In germline, CDR1 is SGHTA, CDR2 FQGNSA. The CDR3 has 13 residues. The ends were cut back, 3 bases at V and 3 bases at J, with 6 bases in the middle. This clone showed up just once. Additional DNA sequences in this sample encode the identical CDR3. Donors in Cohort 3 counted as recovered after two negative PCRs, clearance, or symptom resolution. Sequenced: PBMCs or T cells enriched from blood (not recorded which). The rearrangement links TRBV7-2 to TRBJ2-1; D is uncertain. This TCR was sampled from a woman aged 55-70 years who had recovered from COVID-19. The CDR3 nucleotides are TGTGCCAGCAGCTTGACGGGCTACAATGAGCAGTTCTTC. It yields the protein CASSLTGYNEQFF.